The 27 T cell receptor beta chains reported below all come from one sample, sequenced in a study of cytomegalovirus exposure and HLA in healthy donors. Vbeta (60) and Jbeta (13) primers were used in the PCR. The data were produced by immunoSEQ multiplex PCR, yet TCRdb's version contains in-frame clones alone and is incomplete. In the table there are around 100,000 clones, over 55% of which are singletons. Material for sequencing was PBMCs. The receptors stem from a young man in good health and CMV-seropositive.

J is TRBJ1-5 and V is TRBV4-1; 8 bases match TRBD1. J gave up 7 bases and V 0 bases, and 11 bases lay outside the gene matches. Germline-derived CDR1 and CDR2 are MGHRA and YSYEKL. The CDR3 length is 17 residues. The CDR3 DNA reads TGCGCCAGCAGCCAAGAAGTGGCAGGGGGCCTTGGGCAGCCCCAGCATTTT. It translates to CASSQEVAGGLGQPQHF.

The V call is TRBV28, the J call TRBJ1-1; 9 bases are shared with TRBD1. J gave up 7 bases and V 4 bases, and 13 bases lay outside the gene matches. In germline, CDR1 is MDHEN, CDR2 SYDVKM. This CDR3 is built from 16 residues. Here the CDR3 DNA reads TGTGCCAGCAGTTCCAGGACAGGGGCCTTGATTCTTGAAGCTTTCTTT. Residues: CASSSRTGALILEAFF.

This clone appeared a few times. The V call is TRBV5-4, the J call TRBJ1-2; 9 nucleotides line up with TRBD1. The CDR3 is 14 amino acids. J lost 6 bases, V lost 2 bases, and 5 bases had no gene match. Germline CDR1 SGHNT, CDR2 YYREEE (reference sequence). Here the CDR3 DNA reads TGTGCCAGCAGCTTTCCGGGACAGGGCCATGGCTACACCTTC. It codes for CASSFPGQGHGYTF.

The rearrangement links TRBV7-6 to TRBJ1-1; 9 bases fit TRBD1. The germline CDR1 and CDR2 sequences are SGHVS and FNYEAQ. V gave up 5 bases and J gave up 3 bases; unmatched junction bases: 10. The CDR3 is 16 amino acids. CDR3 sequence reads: CASSARTGDDDTEAFF. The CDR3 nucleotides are TGTGCCAGCAGCGCCAGGACAGGGGATGATGACACTGAAGCTTTCTTT.

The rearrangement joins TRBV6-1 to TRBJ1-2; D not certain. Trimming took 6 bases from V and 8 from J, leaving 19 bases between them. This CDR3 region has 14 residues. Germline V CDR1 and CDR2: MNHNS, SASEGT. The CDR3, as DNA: TGTGCCAGCAGGGGCCGGGAATTCATTGACGGCTACACCTTC. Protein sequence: CASRGREFIDGYTF.

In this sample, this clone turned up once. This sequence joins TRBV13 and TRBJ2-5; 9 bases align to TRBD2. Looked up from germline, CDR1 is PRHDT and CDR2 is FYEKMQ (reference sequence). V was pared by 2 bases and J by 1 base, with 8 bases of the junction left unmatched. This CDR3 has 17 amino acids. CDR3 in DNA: TGTGCCAGCAGCTTAATGGCTAGCGGGGATAGCCAAGAGACCCAGTACTTC. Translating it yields CASSLMASGDSQETQYF.

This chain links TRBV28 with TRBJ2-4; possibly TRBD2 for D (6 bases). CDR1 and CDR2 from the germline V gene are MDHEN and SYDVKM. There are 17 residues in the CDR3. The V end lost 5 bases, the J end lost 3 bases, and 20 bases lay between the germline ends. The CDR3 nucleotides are TGTGCCAGCAGTGCCCTCGGGAGCGCCATGGACAAAAACATTCAGTACTTC. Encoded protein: CASSALGSAMDKNIQYF.

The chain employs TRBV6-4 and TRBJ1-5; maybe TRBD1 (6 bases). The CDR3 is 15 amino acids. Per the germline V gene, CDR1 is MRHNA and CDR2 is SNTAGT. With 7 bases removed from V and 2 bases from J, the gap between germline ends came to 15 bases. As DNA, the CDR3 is TGTGCCAGCACTCGGGGGCGGGGGGGCAATCAGCCCCAGCATTTT. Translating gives CASTRGRGGNQPQHF.

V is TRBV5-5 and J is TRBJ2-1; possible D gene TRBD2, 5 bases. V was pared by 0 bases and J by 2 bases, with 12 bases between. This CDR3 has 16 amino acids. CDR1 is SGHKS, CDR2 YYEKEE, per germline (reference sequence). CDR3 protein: CASSLEAGSPYNEQFF. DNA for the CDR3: TGTGCCAGCAGCTTGGAAGCTGGGAGCCCCTACAATGAGCAGTTCTTC. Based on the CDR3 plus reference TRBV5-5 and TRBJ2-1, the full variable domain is DAGVTQSPTHLIKTRGQQVTLRCSPISGHKSVSWYQQVLGQGPQFIFQYYEKEERGRGNFPDRFSARQFPNYSSELNVNALLLGDSALYLCASSLEAGSPYNEQFFGPGTRLTVL.

CDR3 nucleotides: TGTGCCAGCAGTCCCCCCGGGGTTGTAGAGACCCAGTACTTC. This sequence encodes CASSPPGVVETQYF. The rearrangement links TRBV6-6 to TRBJ2-5; tentatively, D is TRBD2 (5 bases). The ends were cut back, 5 bases at V and 4 bases at J, with 14 bases in the middle. Germline values: CDR1 MNHNY, CDR2 SVGAGI (reference sequence). The CDR3 has 14 amino acids.

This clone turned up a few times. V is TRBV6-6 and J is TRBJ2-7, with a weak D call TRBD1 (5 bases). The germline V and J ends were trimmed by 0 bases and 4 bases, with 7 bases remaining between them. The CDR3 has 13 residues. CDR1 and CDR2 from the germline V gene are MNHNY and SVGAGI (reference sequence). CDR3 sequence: CASSYSRTYEQYF. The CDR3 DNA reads TGTGCCAGCAGTTACTCGAGGACATACGAGCAGTACTTC.

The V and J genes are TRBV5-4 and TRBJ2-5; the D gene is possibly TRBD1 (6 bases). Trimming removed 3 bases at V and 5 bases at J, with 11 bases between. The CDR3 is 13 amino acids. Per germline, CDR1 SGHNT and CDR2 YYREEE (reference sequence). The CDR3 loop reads CASSSGQRETQYF. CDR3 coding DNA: TGTGCCAGCAGCTCCGGACAGAGGGAGACCCAGTACTTC.

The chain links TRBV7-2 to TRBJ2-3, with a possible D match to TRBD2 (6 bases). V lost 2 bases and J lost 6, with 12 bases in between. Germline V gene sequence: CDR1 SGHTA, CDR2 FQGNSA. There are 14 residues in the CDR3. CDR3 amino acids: CASSLYGTYDTQYF. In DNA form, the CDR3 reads TGTGCCAGCAGCTTATACGGGACTTATGATACGCAGTATTTT.

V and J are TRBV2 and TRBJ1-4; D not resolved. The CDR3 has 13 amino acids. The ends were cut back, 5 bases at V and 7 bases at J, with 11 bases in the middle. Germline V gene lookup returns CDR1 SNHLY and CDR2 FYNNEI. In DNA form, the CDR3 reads TGTGCCAGCAGTCGAGACTTTGGTGAAAAACTGTTTTTT. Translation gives CASSRDFGEKLFF.

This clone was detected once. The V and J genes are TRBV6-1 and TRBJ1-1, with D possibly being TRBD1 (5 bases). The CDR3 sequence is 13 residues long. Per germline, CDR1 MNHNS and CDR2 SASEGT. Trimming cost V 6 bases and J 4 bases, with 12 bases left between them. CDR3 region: CASRPGSGTEAFF. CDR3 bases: TGTGCCAGCAGACCAGGGTCTGGCACTGAAGCTTTCTTT.

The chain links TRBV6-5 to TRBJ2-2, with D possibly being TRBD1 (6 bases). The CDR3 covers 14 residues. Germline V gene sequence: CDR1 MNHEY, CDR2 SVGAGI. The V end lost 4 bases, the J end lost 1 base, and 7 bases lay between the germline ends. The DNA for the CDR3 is TGTGCCAGCAGTTGGACAGAGAACACCGGGGAGCTGTTTTTT. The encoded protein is CASSWTENTGELFF.

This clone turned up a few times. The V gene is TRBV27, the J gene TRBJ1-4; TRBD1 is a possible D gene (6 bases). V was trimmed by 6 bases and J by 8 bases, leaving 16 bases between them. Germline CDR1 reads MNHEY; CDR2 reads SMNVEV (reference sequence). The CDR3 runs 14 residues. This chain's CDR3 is CASSLGQMREKLFF. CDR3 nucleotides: TGTGCCAGCAGCCTAGGACAGATGCGCGAAAAACTGTTTTTT.

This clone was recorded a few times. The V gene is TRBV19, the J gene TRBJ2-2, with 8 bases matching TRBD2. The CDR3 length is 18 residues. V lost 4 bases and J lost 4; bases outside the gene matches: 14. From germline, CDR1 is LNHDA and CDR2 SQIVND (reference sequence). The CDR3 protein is CASSRAGGRSVGTGELFF. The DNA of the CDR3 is TGTGCCAGTAGTAGGGCGGGGGGCCGTTCGGTGGGCACCGGGGAGCTGTTTTTT.

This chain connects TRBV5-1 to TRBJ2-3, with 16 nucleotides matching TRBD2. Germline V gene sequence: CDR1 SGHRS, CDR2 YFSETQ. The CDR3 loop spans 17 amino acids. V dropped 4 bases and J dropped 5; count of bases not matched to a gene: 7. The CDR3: CASSPGTSGGAGDTQYF. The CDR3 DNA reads TGCGCCAGCAGCCCCGGGACTAGCGGGGGGGCGGGAGATACGCAGTATTTT.

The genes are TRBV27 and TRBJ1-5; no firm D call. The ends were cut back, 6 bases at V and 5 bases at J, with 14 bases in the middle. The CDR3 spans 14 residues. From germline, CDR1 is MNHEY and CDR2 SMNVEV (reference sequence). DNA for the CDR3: TGTGCCAGCAGATACAGTGGGCTCGATCAGCCCCAGCATTTT. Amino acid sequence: CASRYSGLDQPQHF.

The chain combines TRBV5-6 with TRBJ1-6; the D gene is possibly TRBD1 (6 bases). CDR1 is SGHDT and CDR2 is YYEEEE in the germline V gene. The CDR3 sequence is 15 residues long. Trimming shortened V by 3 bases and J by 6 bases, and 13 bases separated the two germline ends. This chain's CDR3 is CASSSETGLNSPLHF. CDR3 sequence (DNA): TGTGCCAGCAGCTCGGAGACAGGCCTTAATTCACCCCTCCACTTT.

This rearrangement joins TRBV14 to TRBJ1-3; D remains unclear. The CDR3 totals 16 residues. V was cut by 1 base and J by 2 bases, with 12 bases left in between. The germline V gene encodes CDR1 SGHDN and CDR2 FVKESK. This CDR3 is CASSQGMAATGNTIYF. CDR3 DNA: TGTGCCAGCAGCCAAGGGATGGCAGCGACTGGAAACACCATATATTTT.

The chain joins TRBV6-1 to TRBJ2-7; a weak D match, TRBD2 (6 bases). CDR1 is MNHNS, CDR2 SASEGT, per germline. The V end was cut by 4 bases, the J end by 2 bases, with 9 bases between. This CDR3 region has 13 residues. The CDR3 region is CASSVGGAYEQYV. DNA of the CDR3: TGTGCCAGCAGTGTAGGCGGGGCCTACGAGCAGTACGTC.

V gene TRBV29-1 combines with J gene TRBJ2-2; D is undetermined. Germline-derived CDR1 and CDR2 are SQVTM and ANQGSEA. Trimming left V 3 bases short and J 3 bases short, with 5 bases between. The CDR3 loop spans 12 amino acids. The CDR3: CSVDSDTGELFF. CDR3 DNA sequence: TGCAGCGTTGACTCTGACACCGGGGAGCTGTTTTTT.

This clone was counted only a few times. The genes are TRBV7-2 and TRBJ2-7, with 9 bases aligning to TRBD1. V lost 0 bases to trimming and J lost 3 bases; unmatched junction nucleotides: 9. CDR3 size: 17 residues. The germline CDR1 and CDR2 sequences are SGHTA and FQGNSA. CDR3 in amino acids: CASSLATGGSPSYEQYF. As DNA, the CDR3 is TGTGCCAGCAGCTTAGCTACAGGGGGCTCCCCTAGCTACGAGCAGTACTTC.

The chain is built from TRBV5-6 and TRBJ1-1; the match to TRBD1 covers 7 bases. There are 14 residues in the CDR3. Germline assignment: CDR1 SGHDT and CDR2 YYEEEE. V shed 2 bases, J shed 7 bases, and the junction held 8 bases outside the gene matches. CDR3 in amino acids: CASSFLGTAIEAFF. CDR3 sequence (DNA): TGTGCCAGCAGCTTTCTCGGGACAGCTATTGAAGCTTTCTTT.

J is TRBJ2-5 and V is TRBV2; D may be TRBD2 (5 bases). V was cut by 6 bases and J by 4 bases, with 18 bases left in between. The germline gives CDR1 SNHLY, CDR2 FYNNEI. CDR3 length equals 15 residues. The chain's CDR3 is CASSRQEVGGETQYF. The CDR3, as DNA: TGTGCCAGCAGCCGGCAGGAGGTGGGTGGAGAGACCCAGTACTTC.